This note documents a single T cell receptor (beta chain) sequence. This sample was included in a study of T cell changes during pregnancy in multiple sclerosis. The table came from immunoSEQ multiplex PCR; TCRdb's copy has only in-frame clones and leaves some out. Of around 70,000 clones listed, roughly 92% are singletons. This sample comprised peripheral blood, obtained in the second trimester of pregnancy. The origin of this receptor is a female donor with multiple sclerosis, enrolled in a pregnancy study.

The CDR3 nucleotides read TGTGCCAGCAGTTTCCGAGGGTCCGAGCAGTACTTC. It encodes CASSFRGSEQYF. This chain joins TRBV28 and TRBJ2-7; tentative D call: TRBD2 (5 bases). This CDR3 is 12 amino acids long. The germline V gene has CDR1 MDHEN and CDR2 SYDVKM. Trimming left V 3 bases short and J 6 bases short, with 9 bases between.